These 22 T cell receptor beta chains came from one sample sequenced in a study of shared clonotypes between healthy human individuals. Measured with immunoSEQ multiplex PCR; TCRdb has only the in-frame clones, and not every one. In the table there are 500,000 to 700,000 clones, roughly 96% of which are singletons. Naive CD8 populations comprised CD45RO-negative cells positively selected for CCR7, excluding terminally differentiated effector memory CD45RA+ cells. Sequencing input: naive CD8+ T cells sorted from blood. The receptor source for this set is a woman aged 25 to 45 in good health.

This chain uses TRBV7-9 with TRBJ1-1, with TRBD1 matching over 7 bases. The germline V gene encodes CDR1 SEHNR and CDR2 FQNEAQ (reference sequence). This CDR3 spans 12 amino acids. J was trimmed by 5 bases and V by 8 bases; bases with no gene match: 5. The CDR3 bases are TGTGCCAGCGGGACAGCGGGGACTGAAGCTTTCTTT. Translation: CASGTAGTEAFF.

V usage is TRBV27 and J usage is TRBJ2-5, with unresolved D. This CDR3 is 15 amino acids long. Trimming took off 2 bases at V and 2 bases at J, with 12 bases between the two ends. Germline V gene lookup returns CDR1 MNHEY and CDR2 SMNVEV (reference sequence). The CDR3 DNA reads TGTGCCAGCAGTTTACTTGGTGGCAGTCAAGAGACCCAGTACTTC. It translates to CASSLLGGSQETQYF.

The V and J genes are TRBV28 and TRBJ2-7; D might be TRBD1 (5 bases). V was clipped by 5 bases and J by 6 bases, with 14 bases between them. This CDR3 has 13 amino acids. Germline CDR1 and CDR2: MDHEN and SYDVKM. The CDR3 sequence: CASSVTDIGEQYF. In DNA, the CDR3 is TGTGCCAGCAGTGTGACAGACATTGGCGAGCAGTACTTC. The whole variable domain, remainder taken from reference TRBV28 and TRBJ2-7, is DVKVTQSSRYLVKRTGEKVFLECVQDMDHENMFWYRQDPGLGLRLIYFSYDVKMKEKGDIPEGYSVSREKKERFSLILESASTNQTSMYLCASSVTDIGEQYFGPGTRLTVT.

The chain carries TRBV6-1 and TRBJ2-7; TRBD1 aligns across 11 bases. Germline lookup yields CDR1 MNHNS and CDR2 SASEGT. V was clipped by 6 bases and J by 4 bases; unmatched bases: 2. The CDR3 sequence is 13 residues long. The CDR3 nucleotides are TGTGCCAGCAGGGGACAGGGGGAATACGAGCAGTACTTC. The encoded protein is CASRGQGEYEQYF.

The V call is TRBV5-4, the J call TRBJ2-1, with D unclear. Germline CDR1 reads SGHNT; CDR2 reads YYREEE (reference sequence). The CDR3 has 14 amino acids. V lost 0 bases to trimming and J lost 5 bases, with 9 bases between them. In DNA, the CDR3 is TGTGCCAGCAGCTTGGGAGAAGCTGACAATGAGCAGTTCTTC. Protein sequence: CASSLGEADNEQFF.

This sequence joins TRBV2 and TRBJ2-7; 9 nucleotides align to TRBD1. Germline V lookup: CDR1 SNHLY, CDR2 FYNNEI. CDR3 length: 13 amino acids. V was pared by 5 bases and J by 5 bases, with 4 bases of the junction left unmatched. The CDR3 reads CASSTDRGDEQYF. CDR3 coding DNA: TGTGCCAGCAGTACGGACAGGGGCGACGAGCAGTACTTC.

The CDR3, as DNA: TGTGCCAGCAGCTTAGACCGGGAGGGCCTCGGCAACGAGCAGTACTTC. As protein: CASSLDREGLGNEQYF. This chain connects TRBV13 to TRBJ2-7, with TRBD2 matching over 8 bases. CDR1 is PRHDT and CDR2 is FYEKMQ in the germline V gene (reference sequence). The CDR3 totals 16 residues. After removal of 1 base from V and 5 bases from J, the junction contained 10 bases not matched to a gene.

Here the CDR3 DNA reads TGTGCCAGCAGCTTACAAGAGGGGGGCTACTACGAGCAGTACTTC. It specifies CASSLQEGGYYEQYF. J is TRBJ2-7 and V is TRBV7-9; TRBD1 or TRBD2 may be the D gene (6 bases each). Per the germline V gene, CDR1 is SEHNR and CDR2 is FQNEAQ (reference sequence). V lost 2 bases to trimming and J lost 3 bases, with 14 bases between them. The CDR3 sequence is 15 residues long.

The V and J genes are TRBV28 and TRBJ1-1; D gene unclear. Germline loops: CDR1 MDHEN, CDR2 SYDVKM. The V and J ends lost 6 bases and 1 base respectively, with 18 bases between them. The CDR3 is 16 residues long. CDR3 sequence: CASRTHREAANTEAFF. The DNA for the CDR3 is TGTGCCAGCAGAACCCATAGGGAGGCGGCGAACACTGAAGCTTTCTTT.

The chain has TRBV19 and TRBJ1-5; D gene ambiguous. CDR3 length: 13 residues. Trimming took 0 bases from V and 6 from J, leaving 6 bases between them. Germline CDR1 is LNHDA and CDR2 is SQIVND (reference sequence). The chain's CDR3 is CASSIEPGQPQHF. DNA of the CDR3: TGTGCCAGTAGTATAGAGCCCGGTCAGCCCCAGCATTTT.

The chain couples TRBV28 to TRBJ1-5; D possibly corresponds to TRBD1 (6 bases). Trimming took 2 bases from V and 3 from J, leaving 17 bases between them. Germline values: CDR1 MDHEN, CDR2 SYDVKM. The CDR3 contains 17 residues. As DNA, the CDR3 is TGTGCCAGCAGTTTAGGAATCAGGGGCCCCAACAATCAGCCCCAGCATTTT. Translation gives CASSLGIRGPNNQPQHF. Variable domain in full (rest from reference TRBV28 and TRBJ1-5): DVKVTQSSRYLVKRTGEKVFLECVQDMDHENMFWYRQDPGLGLRLIYFSYDVKMKEKGDIPEGYSVSREKKERFSLILESASTNQTSMYLCASSLGIRGPNNQPQHFGDGTRLSIL.

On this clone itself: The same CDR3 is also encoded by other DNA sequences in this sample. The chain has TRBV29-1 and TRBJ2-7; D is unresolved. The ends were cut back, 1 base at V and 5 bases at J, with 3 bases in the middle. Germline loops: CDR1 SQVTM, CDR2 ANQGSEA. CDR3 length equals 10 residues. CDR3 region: CSVEGDEQYF. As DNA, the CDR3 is TGCAGCGTTGAAGGGGACGAGCAGTACTTC.

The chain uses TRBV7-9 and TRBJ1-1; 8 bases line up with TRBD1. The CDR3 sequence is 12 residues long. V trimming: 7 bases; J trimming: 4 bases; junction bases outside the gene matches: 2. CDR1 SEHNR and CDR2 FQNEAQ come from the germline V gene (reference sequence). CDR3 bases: TGTGCCAGCACCACAGGGGGCACTGAAGCTTTCTTT. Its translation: CASTTGGTEAFF. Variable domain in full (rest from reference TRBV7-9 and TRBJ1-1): DTGVSQNPRHKITKRGQNVTFRCDPISEHNRLYWYRQTLGQGPEFLTYFQNEAQLEKSRLLSDRFSAERPKGSFSTLEIQRTEQGDSAMYLCASTTGGTEAFFGQGTRLTVV.

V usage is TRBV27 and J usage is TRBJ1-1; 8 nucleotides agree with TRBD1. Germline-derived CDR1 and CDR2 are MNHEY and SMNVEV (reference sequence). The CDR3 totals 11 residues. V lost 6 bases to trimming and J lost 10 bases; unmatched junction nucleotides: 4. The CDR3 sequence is CASRTGARAFF. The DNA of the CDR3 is TGTGCCAGCAGGACAGGGGCACGAGCTTTCTTT.

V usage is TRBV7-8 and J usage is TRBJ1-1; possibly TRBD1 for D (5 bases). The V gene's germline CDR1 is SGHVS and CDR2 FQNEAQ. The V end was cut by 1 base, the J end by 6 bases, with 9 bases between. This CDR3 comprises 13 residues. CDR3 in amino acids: CASSLGTGPEAFF. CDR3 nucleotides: TGTGCCAGCAGCTTAGGGACGGGACCTGAAGCTTTCTTT.

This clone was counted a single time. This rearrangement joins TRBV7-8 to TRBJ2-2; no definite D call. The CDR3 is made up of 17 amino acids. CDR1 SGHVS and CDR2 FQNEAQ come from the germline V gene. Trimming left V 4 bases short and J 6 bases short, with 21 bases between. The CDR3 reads CASSWAWQPRVAGELFF. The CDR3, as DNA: TGTGCCAGCAGCTGGGCGTGGCAGCCGAGAGTGGCCGGGGAGCTGTTTTTT.

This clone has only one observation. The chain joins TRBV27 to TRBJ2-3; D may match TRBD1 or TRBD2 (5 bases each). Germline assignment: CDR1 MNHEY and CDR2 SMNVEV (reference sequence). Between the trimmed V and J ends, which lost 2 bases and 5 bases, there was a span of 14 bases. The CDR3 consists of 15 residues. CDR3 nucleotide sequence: TGTGCCAGCAGTTTAACGGGGAGTGGGGGAGATACGCAGTATTTT. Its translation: CASSLTGSGGDTQYF.

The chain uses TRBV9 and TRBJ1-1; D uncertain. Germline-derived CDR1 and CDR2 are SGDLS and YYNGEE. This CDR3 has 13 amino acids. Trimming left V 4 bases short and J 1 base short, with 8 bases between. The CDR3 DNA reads TGTGCCAGCAGCTTTGACGGGAACACTGAAGCTTTCTTT. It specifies CASSFDGNTEAFF.

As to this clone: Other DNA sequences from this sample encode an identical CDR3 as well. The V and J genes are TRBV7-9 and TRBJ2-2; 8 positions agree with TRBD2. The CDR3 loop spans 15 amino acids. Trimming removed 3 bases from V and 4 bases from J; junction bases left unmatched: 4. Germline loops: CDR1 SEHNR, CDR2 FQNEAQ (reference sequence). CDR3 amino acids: CASSLGTRGTGELFF. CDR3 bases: TGTGCCAGCAGCTTGGGGACTAGGGGCACCGGGGAGCTGTTTTTT. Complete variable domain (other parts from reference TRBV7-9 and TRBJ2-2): DTGVSQNPRHKITKRGQNVTFRCDPISEHNRLYWYRQTLGQGPEFLTYFQNEAQLEKSRLLSDRFSAERPKGSFSTLEIQRTEQGDSAMYLCASSLGTRGTGELFFGEGSRLTVL.

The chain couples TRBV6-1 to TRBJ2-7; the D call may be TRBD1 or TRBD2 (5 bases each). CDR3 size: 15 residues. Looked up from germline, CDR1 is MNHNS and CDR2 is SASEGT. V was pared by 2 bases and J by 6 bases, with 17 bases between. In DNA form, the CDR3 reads TGTGCCAGCAGTGAATCAGGGAGAGGCTATGTCGAGCAGTACTTC. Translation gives CASSESGRGYVEQYF.

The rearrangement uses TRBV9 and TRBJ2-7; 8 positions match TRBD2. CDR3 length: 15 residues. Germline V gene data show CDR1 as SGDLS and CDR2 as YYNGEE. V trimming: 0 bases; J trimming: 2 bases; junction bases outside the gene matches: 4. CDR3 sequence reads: CASSVAAGATYEQYF. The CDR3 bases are TGTGCCAGCAGCGTAGCAGCGGGGGCTACCTACGAGCAGTACTTC.

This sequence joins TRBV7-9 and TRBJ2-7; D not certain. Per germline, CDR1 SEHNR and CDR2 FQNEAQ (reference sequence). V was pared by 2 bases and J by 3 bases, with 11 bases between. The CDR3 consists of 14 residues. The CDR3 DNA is TGTGCCAGCAGCTTATTAGAGTCGATCTACGAGCAGTACTTC. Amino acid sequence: CASSLLESIYEQYF.